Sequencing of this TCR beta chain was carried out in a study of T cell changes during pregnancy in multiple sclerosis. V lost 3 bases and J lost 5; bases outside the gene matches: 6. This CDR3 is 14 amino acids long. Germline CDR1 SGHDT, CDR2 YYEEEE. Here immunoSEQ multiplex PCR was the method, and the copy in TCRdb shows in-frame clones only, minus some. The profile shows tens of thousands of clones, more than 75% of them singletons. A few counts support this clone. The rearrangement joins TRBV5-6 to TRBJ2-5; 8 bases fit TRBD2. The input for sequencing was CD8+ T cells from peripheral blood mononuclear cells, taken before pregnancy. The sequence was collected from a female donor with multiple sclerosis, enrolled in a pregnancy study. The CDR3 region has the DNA TGTGCCAGCAGCTCCGGGACTAGGATTGAGACCCAGTACTTC. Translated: CASSSGTRIETQYF.